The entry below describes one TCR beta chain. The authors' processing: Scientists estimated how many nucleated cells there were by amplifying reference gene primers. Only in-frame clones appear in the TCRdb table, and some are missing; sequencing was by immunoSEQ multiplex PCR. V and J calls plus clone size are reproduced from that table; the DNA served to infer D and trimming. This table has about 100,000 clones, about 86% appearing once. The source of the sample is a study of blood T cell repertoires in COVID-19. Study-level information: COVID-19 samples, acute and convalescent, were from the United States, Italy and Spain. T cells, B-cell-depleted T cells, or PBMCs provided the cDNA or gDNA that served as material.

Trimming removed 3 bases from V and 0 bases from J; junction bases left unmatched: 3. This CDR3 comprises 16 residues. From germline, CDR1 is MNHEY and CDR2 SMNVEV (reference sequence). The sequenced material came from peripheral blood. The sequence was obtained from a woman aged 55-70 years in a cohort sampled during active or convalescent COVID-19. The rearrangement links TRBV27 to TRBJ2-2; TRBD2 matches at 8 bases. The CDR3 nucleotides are TGTGCCAGCAGTTTTCTAGCGGGCACGAACACCGGGGAGCTGTTTTTT. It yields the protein CASSFLAGTNTGELFF.